Following are 18 T cell receptor beta chains from one sample sequenced in a study of blood T cell repertoires in COVID-19. Using immunoSEQ multiplex PCR, the repertoire was profiled, and TCRdb retains in-frame clones only, with some absent. The repertoire includes some 89,000 clones, 87% of them detected once, and roughly 15% sits in the top ten. The sequenced sample was peripheral blood. Receptors originate from a human donor in a cohort sampled during active COVID-19.

This clone was observed once. V and J are TRBV19 and TRBJ1-2; D is undetermined. Germline CDR1 and CDR2: LNHDA and SQIVND (reference sequence). There are 15 residues in the CDR3. V lost 3 bases and J lost 5, with 16 bases in between. The CDR3 bases are TGTGCCAGTAGTATCTGGCGGGGATACGGGTATGGCTACACCTTC. The encoded protein is CASSIWRGYGYGYTF.

This sequence joins TRBV5-4 and TRBJ2-7; 13 nucleotides line up with TRBD2. CDR1 is SGHNT, CDR2 YYREEE, per germline (reference sequence). J gave up 6 bases and V 3 bases, and 9 bases lay outside the gene matches. The CDR3 runs 16 residues. CDR3 coding DNA: TGTGCCAGCAGCTGGAGGTCCGGGACTAGCGGGGCCGAGCAGTACTTC. Protein: CASSWRSGTSGAEQYF.

This chain uses TRBV9 with TRBJ2-7; the D gene is possibly TRBD2 (7 bases). There are 15 residues in the CDR3. Per the germline V gene, CDR1 is SGDLS and CDR2 is YYNGEE. Between the trimmed V and J ends, which lost 0 bases and 3 bases, there was a span of 13 bases. CDR3: CASSVAPGGHYEQYF. The CDR3 bases are TGTGCCAGCAGCGTAGCACCCGGGGGGCACTACGAGCAGTACTTC.

This clone was counted only a few times. This chain joins TRBV9 and TRBJ2-1, with 9 bases matching TRBD2. The CDR3 contains 14 residues. Germline loops: CDR1 SGDLS, CDR2 YYNGEE. The junction had 6 bases not matched to a gene; V was cut back by 3 bases and J by 8 bases. In DNA form, the CDR3 reads TGTGCCAGCAGCGCCCCGGGGACTAGCTATGAGCAGTTCTTC. Its protein is CASSAPGTSYEQFF. Complete variable domain (other parts from reference TRBV9 and TRBJ2-1): DSGVTQTPKHLITATGQRVTLRCSPRSGDLSVYWYQQSLDQGLQFLIQYYNGEERAKGNILERFSAQQFPDLHSELNLSSLELGDSALYFCASSAPGTSYEQFFGPGTRLTVL.

The chain carries TRBV15 and TRBJ1-2, with 10 nucleotides matching TRBD1. The ends lost 4 bases at V and 6 bases at J; junction bases unmatched: 8. The CDR3 runs 15 residues. Germline CDR1 reads LNHNV; CDR2 reads YYDKDF (reference sequence). The CDR3 sequence: CATSTTPGTGDGYTF. CDR3 coding DNA: TGTGCCACCAGCACTACGCCCGGGACAGGGGATGGCTACACCTTC. The whole variable domain, filled in from reference TRBV15 and TRBJ1-2, reads DAMVIQNPRYQVTQFGKPVTLSCSQTLNHNVMYWYQQKSSQAPKLLFHYYDKDFNNEADTPDNFQSRRPNTSFCFLDIRSPGLGDTAMYLCATSTTPGTGDGYTFGSGTRLTVV.

The chain couples TRBV9 to TRBJ2-1, with 12 bases identical to TRBD2. With 1 base clipped from V and 5 bases from J, the junction kept 4 bases outside the gene matches. The CDR3 consists of 16 residues. Germline-derived CDR1 and CDR2 are SGDLS and YYNGEE. In DNA form, the CDR3 reads TGTGCCAGCAGCGTACCGCTAGCGGGAGGGGACAATGAGCAGTTCTTC. Translating it yields CASSVPLAGGDNEQFF.

A single count supports this clone. The chain joins TRBV28 to TRBJ1-1; maybe TRBD1 (5 bases). CDR3 size: 13 residues. V dropped 6 bases and J dropped 8 bases, with 16 bases sitting between them. CDR1 is MDHEN and CDR2 is SYDVKM in the germline V gene. This chain's CDR3 is CASRKMGGTEAFF. The DNA for the CDR3 is TGTGCCAGCAGAAAGATGGGGGGGACCGAAGCTTTCTTT.

The V call is TRBV5-1, the J call TRBJ1-6, with TRBD1 matching over 10 bases. CDR3 length: 15 residues. The germline gives CDR1 SGHRS, CDR2 YFSETQ. With V trimmed by 0 bases and J by 13 bases, 7 bases remained unmatched. The CDR3 DNA reads as TGCGCCAGCAGCTTGGAGGGACAGGGGTTATATCCCCTCCACTTT. It encodes CASSLEGQGLYPLHF. Full variable domain (remainder filled in from reference TRBV5-1 and TRBJ1-6): KAGVTQTPRYLIKTRGQQVTLSCSPISGHRSVSWYQQTPGQGLQFLFEYFSETQRNKGNFPGRFSGRQFSNSRSEMNVSTLELGDSALYLCASSLEGQGLYPLHFGNGTRLTVT.

The V gene is TRBV5-1, the J gene TRBJ2-1; possibly TRBD2 for D (5 bases). This CDR3 region has 14 residues. Trimming took 0 bases from V and 4 from J, leaving 8 bases between them. The V gene's germline CDR1 is SGHRS and CDR2 YFSETQ. The CDR3 nucleotides are TGCGCCAGCAGCTTGGCCGGGGATTACAATGAGCAGTTCTTC. Translation gives CASSLAGDYNEQFF.

The chain recombines TRBV28 with TRBJ1-4, with D possibly matching TRBD1 (5 bases). The CDR3 has 18 amino acids. Per germline, CDR1 MDHEN and CDR2 SYDVKM. Trimming shortened V by 4 bases and J by 4 bases, and 22 bases separated the two germline ends. DNA of the CDR3: TGTGCCAGCAGTTCCCAACTCACACCGGGACTTTTTAATGAAAAACTGTTTTTT. Translation gives CASSSQLTPGLFNEKLFF.

The CDR3 reads CASTGDRTSGGYTF. The CDR3 DNA is TGTGCCAGCACGGGGGACAGGACCTCGGGTGGCTACACCTTC. The V call is TRBV27, the J call TRBJ1-2; 8 bases align to TRBD1. Germline CDR1 is MNHEY and CDR2 is SMNVEV (reference sequence). The CDR3 runs 14 residues. V was clipped by 7 bases and J by 7 bases; unmatched bases: 11.

There are a few counts of this clone. V gene TRBV4-1 combines with J gene TRBJ2-2, with D hard to call. The CDR3 is 17 residues long. Trimming left V 3 bases short and J 4 bases short, with 18 bases between. Germline-derived CDR1 and CDR2 are MGHRA and YSYEKL. The chain's CDR3 is CASSHRTPLGSTGELFF. The CDR3 DNA follows: TGCGCCAGCAGCCACCGAACCCCTTTGGGCAGCACCGGGGAGCTGTTTTTT.

The genes are TRBV19 and TRBJ1-2; TRBD1 matches 11 bases. The CDR3 is made up of 14 amino acids. Germline V gene lookup returns CDR1 LNHDA and CDR2 SQIVND (reference sequence). J gave up 7 bases and V 4 bases, and 5 bases lay outside the gene matches. The CDR3 sequence is CASSTGQGAPGYTF. The CDR3 bases are TGTGCCAGTAGTACCGGACAGGGGGCGCCTGGCTACACCTTC.

The gene calls are TRBV4-1 and TRBJ1-1; D uncertain. Trimming left V 4 bases short and J 4 bases short, with 13 bases between. CDR1 MGHRA and CDR2 YSYEKL come from the germline V gene. This CDR3 spans 14 amino acids. Written as DNA, the CDR3 is TGCGCCAGCAGCCGCTTAGACTCCCCCACTGAAGCTTTCTTT. This sequence encodes CASSRLDSPTEAFF.

The CDR3 bases are TGTGCCAGCAGCCGTAGCGGGAGGGGGAGAGAGACCCAGTACTTC. The encoded protein is CASSRSGRGRETQYF. The V call is TRBV5-6, the J call TRBJ2-5; TRBD2 agrees at 11 bases. Looked up from germline, CDR1 is SGHDT and CDR2 is YYEEEE. V was clipped by 4 bases and J by 4 bases; unmatched bases: 6. The CDR3 runs to 15 residues.

V is TRBV12-3 or TRBV12-4 and J is TRBJ1-2; D unclear. V lost 1 base, J lost 4 bases, and 7 bases lay in between. This CDR3 has 13 residues. CDR3 loop: CASSLGLVYGYTF. In nucleotides, the CDR3 is TGTGCCAGCAGTTTAGGACTGGTCTATGGCTACACCTTC.

The V and J genes are TRBV6-5 and TRBJ2-5; 8 positions match TRBD2. The CDR3 has 13 residues. Trimming cost V 6 bases and J 4 bases; bases outside gene matches: 4. Germline V gene data show CDR1 as MNHEY and CDR2 as SVGAGI. The CDR3 is CASSQAGAETQYF. The CDR3 DNA sequence: TGTGCCAGCAGCCAAGCGGGGGCAGAGACCCAGTACTTC.

The chain couples TRBV7-2 to TRBJ1-2, with D hard to call. Germline V gene sequence: CDR1 SGHTA, CDR2 FQGNSA. There are 13 residues in the CDR3. V shed 1 base and J shed 4 bases, with 7 bases lying between them. CDR3: CASSLGGGYGYTF. CDR3 nucleotides: TGTGCCAGCAGCTTAGGTGGCGGCTATGGCTACACCTTC.